The 10 T cell receptor beta chains reported below all come from one sample, sequenced in a study of shared clonotypes between healthy human individuals. Repertoires were generated with immunoSEQ multiplex PCR, while TCRdb's copy carries only in-frame clones and drops some. The top ten hold around 2% of the sample, which has about 710,000 clones, about three quarters seen once. Sequencing was done on a sample of memory CD4+ T cells sorted from blood. The subset is: CD45RA-negative fraction. The receptors were gathered from a woman in her twenties or thirties in good health.

V is TRBV6-1 and J is TRBJ1-5; a weak D match, TRBD1 (6 bases). This CDR3 has 15 amino acids. Germline loops: CDR1 MNHNS, CDR2 SASEGT. V was cut by 7 bases and J by 1 base, with 14 bases left in between. The CDR3 nucleotides read TGTGCCAGCAATAACAGGGTTGGGAGCAATCAGCCCCAGCATTTT. Protein product: CASNNRVGSNQPQHF.

This clone was seen a handful of times. The same CDR3 arises from other DNA sequences in this sample as well. J is TRBJ1-1 and V is TRBV10-3; D unclear. The CDR3 is 13 residues long. In germline, CDR1 is ENHRY, CDR2 SYGVKD. Trimming cost V 5 bases and J 0 bases, with 7 bases left between them. The DNA of the CDR3 is TGTGCCATCAGTCCGACGGTGAACACTGAAGCTTTCTTT. Its translation: CAISPTVNTEAFF.

The chain is built from TRBV4-1 and TRBJ1-3; D is uncertain. The V gene lost 1 base and the J gene lost 0 bases, with 16 bases spanning the gap. Per germline, CDR1 MGHRA and CDR2 YSYEKL. This CDR3 contains 18 residues. The CDR3 nucleotides are TGCGCCAGCAGCCAAGGGCCCCAGCGGACTCCCTCTGGAAACACCATATATTTT. Protein sequence: CASSQGPQRTPSGNTIYF.

In regard to this clone: This same CDR3 is encoded by further DNA sequences in the sample. The V call is TRBV5-1, the J call TRBJ2-3; 10 bases line up with TRBD2. Germline V gives CDR1 SGHRS, CDR2 YFSETQ. The CDR3 loop spans 15 amino acids. V shed 3 bases and J 1 base; nucleotides not matched to a gene: 2. Written as DNA, the CDR3 is TGCGCCAGCAGCTCGCTAGCGGGAGGCACAGATACGCAGTATTTT. Protein product: CASSSLAGGTDTQYF.

This clone has just one count. The V gene is TRBV5-4, the J gene TRBJ2-7, with TRBD2 matching 12 bases. With 4 bases clipped from V and 3 bases from J, the junction kept 5 bases outside the gene matches. This CDR3 has 15 amino acids. Germline V gene sequence: CDR1 SGHNT, CDR2 YYREEE (reference sequence). Here the CDR3 reads CASSTWTSGVYEQYF. CDR3 nucleotide sequence: TGTGCCAGCAGCACGTGGACTAGCGGGGTCTACGAGCAGTACTTC.

DNA of the CDR3: TGTGCCAGCAGCCAAGGACTAGATGGCGTTGGGGAGACCCAGTACTTC. This gives the protein CASSQGLDGVGETQYF. The V call is TRBV4-2, the J call TRBJ2-5; D perhaps matches TRBD2 (6 bases). The V end was cut by 1 base, the J end by 5 bases, with 17 bases between. The V gene's germline CDR1 is LGHNA and CDR2 YNFKEQ. The CDR3 has 16 residues.

The CDR3 reads CASRPNRGAWDTQYF. The CDR3 DNA reads as TGTGCCAGCAGACCAAACAGGGGCGCTTGGGATACGCAGTATTTT. The J gene is TRBJ2-3, the V gene TRBV5-8; 7 positions agree with TRBD1. Germline trimming cut 5 bases from V and 6 bases from J; bases unmatched to any gene: 12. Germline CDR1 and CDR2: SGHTS and YDEGEE. The CDR3 contains 15 residues. The full variable domain, in which reference TRBV5-8 and TRBJ2-3 provide the parts outside the CDR3, is EAGVTQSPTHLIKTRGQQATLRCSPISGHTSVYWYQQALGLGLQFLLWYDEGEERNRGNFPPRFSGRQFPNYSSELNVNALELEDSALYLCASRPNRGAWDTQYFGPGTRLTVL.

This clone was seen a few times. The chain couples TRBV4-1 to TRBJ1-5; no clear D gene. This CDR3 is 15 amino acids long. Germline CDR1 MGHRA, CDR2 YSYEKL. Deletions cut 0 bases from V and 8 bases from J, with 14 bases between. CDR3 in DNA: TGCGCCAGCAGCCAAGAATTGTCAGGCGCCAAGCCCCAGCATTTT. This encodes CASSQELSGAKPQHF.

The chain couples TRBV9 to TRBJ2-7, with D perhaps matching TRBD1 (6 bases). Germline loops: CDR1 SGDLS, CDR2 YYNGEE. This CDR3 spans 15 amino acids. The V gene lost 1 base and the J gene lost 3 bases, with 14 bases spanning the gap. The CDR3 DNA reads as TGTGCCAGCAGCGTAAGTGGGGGCGCAGGCTACGAGCAGTACTTC. Its translation: CASSVSGGAGYEQYF. The entire variable domain, with the rest obtained from reference TRBV9 and TRBJ2-7, is as follows: DSGVTQTPKHLITATGQRVTLRCSPRSGDLSVYWYQQSLDQGLQFLIQYYNGEERAKGNILERFSAQQFPDLHSELNLSSLELGDSALYFCASSVSGGAGYEQYFGPGTRLTVT.

The J gene is TRBJ2-3, the V gene TRBV5-1, with D tentatively TRBD1 (5 bases). Looked up from germline, CDR1 is SGHRS and CDR2 is YFSETQ. The CDR3 extends over 12 amino acids. The ends were cut back, 4 bases at V and 6 bases at J, with 9 bases in the middle. The CDR3 here is CASSAKGDTQYF. The CDR3 DNA reads as TGCGCCAGCAGCGCCAAGGGGGATACGCAGTATTTT.